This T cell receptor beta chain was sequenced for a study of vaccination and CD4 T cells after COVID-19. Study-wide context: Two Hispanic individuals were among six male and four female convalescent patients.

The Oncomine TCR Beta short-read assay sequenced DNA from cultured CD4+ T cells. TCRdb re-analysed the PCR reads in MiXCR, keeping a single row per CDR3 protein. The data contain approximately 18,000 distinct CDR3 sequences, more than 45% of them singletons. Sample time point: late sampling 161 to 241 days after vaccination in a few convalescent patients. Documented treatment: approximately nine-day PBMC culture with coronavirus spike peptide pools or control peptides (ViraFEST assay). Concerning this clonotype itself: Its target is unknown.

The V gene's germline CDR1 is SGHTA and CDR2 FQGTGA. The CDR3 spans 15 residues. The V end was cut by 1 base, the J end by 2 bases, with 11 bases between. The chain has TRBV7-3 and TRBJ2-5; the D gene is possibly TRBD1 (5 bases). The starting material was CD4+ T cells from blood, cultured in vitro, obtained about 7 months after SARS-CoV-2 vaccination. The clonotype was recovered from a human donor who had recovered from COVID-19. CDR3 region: CASSLNGHHQETQYF. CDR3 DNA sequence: TGTGCCAGCAGCTTAAATGGACATCATCAAGAGACCCAGTACTTC.